This TCR beta chain was observed in a study of blood T cell repertoires in COVID-19. The V gene lost 3 bases and the J gene lost 1 base, with 9 bases spanning the gap. Germline V lookup: CDR1 ENHRY, CDR2 SYGVKD. The CDR3 spans 14 residues. Seattle patient enrollment occurred during active infection, with longitudinal follow-up thereafter. Measured with immunoSEQ multiplex PCR; TCRdb has only the in-frame clones, and not every one. Among some 170,000 clones, approximately 93% were seen once, and the ten largest hold less than 2%. Sequenced sample: peripheral blood. The V gene is TRBV10-3, the J gene TRBJ1-1; the D is unclear. This TCR was sampled from a woman aged 60-75 years with COVID-19, enrolled during active disease. DNA of the CDR3: TGTGCCATCAGTGACGGGGTAGGGAACACTGAAGCTTTCTTT. It is translated as CAISDGVGNTEAFF.